Below, 31 T cell receptor beta chains from the same sample are listed, as sequenced in a study of lymphopenia after photon versus proton radiotherapy (dated by TCRdb to about 2019). Library generation was performed with the immunoSEQ multiplex PCR assay. TCRdb retrieved this table from immuneACCESS and kept in-frame rearrangements only. Not all clones are present; in checked studies, unresolved V genes account for under half, and no reason is known for the remainder. Across this sample there are tens of thousands of clones, with roughly 94% seen only once. The ten largest make up roughly 0.71% of the sample. Specimen: peripheral blood, collected from a patient treated with photon-based radiotherapy. The source of these receptors is a woman between 45 and 60 years old with cholangiocarcinoma.

The gene calls are TRBV21-1 and TRBJ1-2; TRBD1 is the table's D call, not checked against the DNA. TRBV21-1 is a pseudogene. This CDR3 comprises 15 residues. CDR3 nucleotides: TGTGCCAGCAGCACGCTGACAGCCCGCTCCTATGGCTACACCTTC. As protein: CASSTLTARSYGYTF.

J is TRBJ1-1 and V is TRBV6-6, with 7 bases matching TRBD1. The CDR3 is made up of 14 amino acids. V dropped 0 bases and J dropped 6; count of bases not matched to a gene: 4. Germline CDR1 is MNHNY and CDR2 is SVGAGI (reference sequence). CDR3 sequence reads: CASSYSGTAPEAFF. Written as DNA, the CDR3 is TGTGCCAGCAGTTACTCGGGGACAGCCCCTGAAGCTTTCTTT.

This clone occurred once. This chain connects TRBV6-5 to TRBJ2-7; D gene uncertain. The CDR3 is made up of 15 amino acids. Germline lookup yields CDR1 MNHEY and CDR2 SVGAGI. Trimming removed 0 bases at V and 3 bases at J, with 12 bases between. As DNA, the CDR3 is TGTGCCAGCAGTTACTCTTGGCCCCCGAACTACGAGCAGTACTTC. Protein product: CASSYSWPPNYEQYF.

This sequence joins TRBV7-2 and TRBJ1-1; a weak D match, TRBD1 (5 bases). CDR1 SGHTA and CDR2 FQGNSA come from the germline V gene. Trimming left V 5 bases short and J 0 bases short, with 16 bases between. There are 16 residues in the CDR3. The CDR3, as DNA: TGTGCCAGCAGCCGTCTGGGGGGAGGGTTGAACACTGAAGCTTTCTTT. As protein: CASSRLGGGLNTEAFF.

The J gene is TRBJ1-5, the V gene TRBV23-1; unclear D gene. TRBV23-1 is sorted into the ORF group, with uncertain function. V was pared by 4 bases and J by 1 base, with 17 bases between. CDR3 length: 17 residues. The CDR3 loop reads CASSLPRERRSNQPQHF. DNA for the CDR3: TGCGCCAGCAGTCTCCCCCGTGAGAGGAGAAGCAATCAGCCCCAGCATTTT.

The chain is built from TRBV29-1 and TRBJ1-2; no firm D call. Trimming took off 6 bases at V and 4 bases at J, with 15 bases between the two ends. CDR3 size: 13 residues. Per germline, CDR1 SQVTM and CDR2 ANQGSEA. The CDR3 DNA reads as TGCAGCGTCCGCTTAGAGGGCCGCTATGGCTACACCTTC. Its translation is CSVRLEGRYGYTF.

The CDR3 sequence is CASSLRLEQYF. CDR3 sequence (DNA): TGTGCCAGCAGCTTGAGACTCGAGCAGTACTTC. The chain uses TRBV5-6 and TRBJ2-7, with D hard to call. The V and J ends lost 1 base and 6 bases respectively, with 5 bases between them. Germline V gives CDR1 SGHDT, CDR2 YYEEEE. The CDR3 is 11 residues long.

The genes are TRBV27 and TRBJ1-1; 10 bases agree with TRBD1. The V segment lost 5 bases and the J segment 10 bases; nucleotides outside the gene matches: 10. Per germline, CDR1 MNHEY and CDR2 SMNVEV (reference sequence). The CDR3 runs 14 residues. CDR3 sequence: CASSMRGQGNAAFF. CDR3 DNA sequence: TGTGCCAGCAGTATGCGGGGACAGGGGAATGCAGCTTTCTTT.

The rearrangement joins TRBV5-8 to TRBJ1-1, with TRBD1 identical over 11 bases. The germline V gene encodes CDR1 SGHTS and CDR2 YDEGEE. Trimming took 6 bases from V and 7 from J; bases not matched to a gene: 8. The CDR3 runs to 14 residues. CDR3 bases: TGTGCCAGCAACCAACCCGGGACAGGGGGTGAAGCTTTCTTT. It encodes CASNQPGTGGEAFF. Drawing the rest from reference TRBV5-8 and TRBJ1-1, the complete variable domain is EAGVTQSPTHLIKTRGQQATLRCSPISGHTSVYWYQQALGLGLQFLLWYDEGEERNRGNFPPRFSGRQFPNYSSELNVNALELEDSALYLCASNQPGTGGEAFFGQGTRLTVV.

The genes are TRBV6-5 and TRBJ2-7; 11 positions match TRBD2. Germline values: CDR1 MNHEY, CDR2 SVGAGI. J lost 2 bases, V lost 6 bases, and 6 bases had no gene match. CDR3 size: 15 residues. The CDR3 DNA reads TGTGCCAGCAGAACAGGGACTAGCGGCCCCTACGAGCAGTACTTC. It codes for CASRTGTSGPYEQYF.

The J gene is TRBJ2-3, the V gene TRBV6-5; the D is unclear. The V end was cut by 2 bases, the J end by 2 bases, with 5 bases between. The CDR3 totals 13 residues. Germline values: CDR1 MNHEY, CDR2 SVGAGI. The CDR3 DNA reads as TGTGCCAGCAGTTACGACCTCACAGATACGCAGTATTTT. It is translated as CASSYDLTDTQYF.

This clone is a singleton in its sample. The CDR3 nucleotides read TGTGCCAGCAGCTTATCGCCAGGACTGGGCACAGATACGCAGTATTTT. Amino acid sequence: CASSLSPGLGTDTQYF. The gene calls are TRBV13 and TRBJ2-3; perhaps TRBD2 as D (5 bases). Trimming left V 2 bases short and J 1 base short, with 13 bases between. CDR1 is PRHDT and CDR2 is FYEKMQ in the germline V gene (reference sequence). The CDR3 is 16 amino acids. The full variable domain, completed using reference TRBV13 and TRBJ2-3, is AAGVIQSPRHLIKEKRETATLKCYPIPRHDTVYWYQQGPGQDPQFLISFYEKMQSDKGSIPDRFSAQQFSDYHSELNMSSLELGDSALYFCASSLSPGLGTDTQYFGPGTRLTVL.

This rearrangement joins TRBV19 to TRBJ2-5, with 7 bases lining up with TRBD1. Per the germline V gene, CDR1 is LNHDA and CDR2 is SQIVND (reference sequence). This CDR3 has 17 residues. Unmatched junction bases numbered 13, after V lost 4 bases and J lost 2 bases. The CDR3: CASSNRLSGTEQETQYF. Written as DNA, the CDR3 is TGTGCCAGTAGTAATCGGTTATCGGGGACAGAACAAGAGACCCAGTACTTC.

The rearrangement links TRBV12-5 to TRBJ2-7; the match to TRBD1 covers 11 bases. CDR1 and CDR2 from the germline V gene are LGHNT and FRNRAP. The CDR3 sequence is 17 residues long. Losses at the gene ends were 6 bases for V and 4 bases for J; bases not matched to a gene: 14. This CDR3 reads CASGPAGTGGFGYEQYF. Written as DNA, the CDR3 is TGTGCTAGTGGCCCTGCCGGGACAGGGGGTTTTGGTTACGAGCAGTACTTC.

The rearrangement joins TRBV11-2 to TRBJ2-7, with 11 bases matching TRBD1. The V gene's germline CDR1 is SGHAT and CDR2 FQNNGV. The ends lost 4 bases at V and 2 bases at J; junction bases unmatched: 4. The CDR3 length is 15 residues. The CDR3: CASSYGTGGPYEQYF. For the CDR3, the DNA is TGTGCCAGCAGCTACGGGACAGGGGGACCCTACGAGCAGTACTTC.

This clone was found once. This sequence joins TRBV28 and TRBJ2-7; possibly TRBD1 for D (6 bases). V lost 5 bases to trimming and J lost 6 bases, with 17 bases between them. CDR3 length equals 14 residues. From germline, CDR1 is MDHEN and CDR2 SYDVKM. Here the CDR3 DNA reads TGTGCCAGCAGTCCACATGGGACATCTACCGAGCAGTACTTC. It translates to CASSPHGTSTEQYF.

The CDR3 nucleotides are TGCAGTGCTGACAGGGGAAACATTCAGTACTTC. This codes for CSADRGNIQYF. V is TRBV20-1 and J is TRBJ2-4; the match to TRBD1 covers 8 bases. J lost 6 bases, V lost 5 bases, and 0 bases had no gene match. CDR1 and CDR2 (germline): DFQATT, SNEGSKA (reference sequence). The CDR3 has 11 residues.

The chain couples TRBV5-1 to TRBJ1-1; tentatively, D is TRBD1 (5 bases). This CDR3 region has 14 residues. The ends were cut back, 4 bases at V and 5 bases at J, with 15 bases in the middle. Germline V gene lookup returns CDR1 SGHRS and CDR2 YFSETQ. The CDR3 bases are TGCGCCAGCAGCCCTAGGGGTCGAGGGACTGAAGCTTTCTTT. This gives the protein CASSPRGRGTEAFF.

The chain carries TRBV4-1 and TRBJ1-5; 7 bases agree with TRBD1. V was clipped by 0 bases and J by 1 base; unmatched bases: 9. Germline CDR1 and CDR2: MGHRA and YSYEKL. The CDR3 spans 18 residues. The CDR3 loop reads CASSQEGLGTESNQPQHF. CDR3 nucleotide sequence: TGCGCCAGCAGCCAAGAAGGGCTTGGGACAGAAAGCAATCAGCCCCAGCATTTT.

The chain has TRBV29-1 and TRBJ2-7, with a tentative D call TRBD2 (6 bases). V was trimmed by 7 bases and J by 6 bases, leaving 16 bases between them. CDR1 SQVTM and CDR2 ANQGSEA come from the germline V gene. This CDR3 contains 12 residues. This CDR3 reads CSALQGRGEQYF. CDR3 in DNA: TGCAGCGCATTACAAGGGCGGGGCGAGCAGTACTTC.

V gene TRBV27 combines with J gene TRBJ2-1; D unresolved. With 3 bases removed from V and 7 bases from J, the gap between germline ends came to 7 bases. This CDR3 spans 12 amino acids. CDR1 is MNHEY and CDR2 is SMNVEV in the germline V gene (reference sequence). The CDR3 reads CASSLTRNEQFF. The CDR3 DNA sequence: TGTGCCAGCAGTTTGACGAGGAATGAGCAGTTCTTC.

With respect to this clone: At one end, the junction sequence differs from germline, possibly due to a read error. The chain employs TRBV7-7 and TRBJ1-1; D gene ambiguous. CDR1 and CDR2 (germline): SSHAT, FNYEAQ (reference sequence). CDR3 length: 15 residues. The CDR3 nucleotides read TGTGCTAGCAGCCCCCTAGCGTTGTTGAACACTGAAGCTTTCTTT. As protein: CASSPLALLNTEAFF.

The J gene is TRBJ2-1, the V gene TRBV4-3; D possibly uses TRBD1 or TRBD2 (5 bases each). CDR1 is LGHNA and CDR2 is YSLEER in the germline V gene. The V end lost 6 bases, the J end lost 0 bases, and 15 bases lay between the germline ends. This CDR3 region has 16 residues. The CDR3 loop is CASRPGTGGSYNEQFF. CDR3 coding DNA: TGCGCCAGCAGACCGGGGACCGGAGGCTCCTACAATGAGCAGTTCTTC.

The chain has TRBV6-5 and TRBJ2-7; D not certain. V was trimmed by 2 bases and J by 10 bases, leaving 12 bases between them. The CDR3 is 12 residues long. Germline V CDR1 and CDR2: MNHEY, SVGAGI. The CDR3 loop reads CASSYGLGFQYF. CDR3 nucleotides: TGTGCCAGCAGTTACGGCCTAGGGTTTCAGTACTTC.

The chain uses TRBV12-5 and TRBJ2-3, with D tentatively TRBD1 (6 bases). Deletions cut 2 bases from V and 5 bases from J, with 14 bases between. Germline V gene data show CDR1 as LGHNT and CDR2 as FRNRAP. The CDR3 totals 15 residues. The CDR3 nucleotides are TGTGCTAGTGGTTTGTCGGGACAAGTCCGAGATACGCAGTATTTT. It translates to CASGLSGQVRDTQYF. Full variable domain (rest looked up from reference TRBV12-5 and TRBJ2-3): DARVTQTPRHKVTEMGQEVTMRCQPILGHNTVFWYRQTMMQGLELLAYFRNRAPLDDSGMPKDRFSAEMPDATLATLKIQPSEPRDSAVYFCASGLSGQVRDTQYFGPGTRLTVL.

The chain uses TRBV2 and TRBJ2-2; a weak D match, TRBD2 (5 bases). Germline V gene sequence: CDR1 SNHLY, CDR2 FYNNEI. V was clipped by 6 bases and J by 5 bases, with 19 bases between them. This CDR3 region has 16 residues. DNA of the CDR3: TGTGCCAGCAGGATCGGAGGACGAGGTCTAACCGGGGAGCTGTTTTTT. Protein product: CASRIGGRGLTGELFF.

This sequence joins TRBV19 and TRBJ2-2; D unclear. From germline, CDR1 is LNHDA and CDR2 SQIVND (reference sequence). Between the trimmed V and J ends, which lost 1 base and 2 bases, there was a span of 5 bases. CDR3 length: 14 residues. The CDR3 protein is CASSIGLNTGELFF. In nucleotides, the CDR3 is TGTGCCAGTAGTATAGGACTCAACACCGGGGAGCTGTTTTTT.

This chain connects TRBV7-8 to TRBJ1-2, with D uncertain. The CDR3 covers 14 residues. Trimming removed 1 base from V and 2 bases from J, with 8 bases in between. Germline loops: CDR1 SGHVS, CDR2 FQNEAQ. The CDR3 coding sequence is TGTGCCAGCAGCTTAGAGGATGACAACTATGGCTACACCTTC. This gives the protein CASSLEDDNYGYTF.

The chain recombines TRBV29-1 with TRBJ2-3; no definite D call. Germline CDR1 is SQVTM and CDR2 is ANQGSEA. Trimming pared 3 bases from V and 0 bases from J, leaving 1 base between. The CDR3 contains 11 residues. CDR3 residues: CSVDSTDTQYF. CDR3 nucleotides: TGCAGCGTTGACAGCACAGATACGCAGTATTTT.

The chain joins TRBV7-2 to TRBJ2-4; a possible D gene is TRBD1 (6 bases). CDR3 length: 17 amino acids. Germline V gene lookup returns CDR1 SGHTA and CDR2 FQGNSA. The V end lost 3 bases, the J end lost 0 bases, and 15 bases lay between the germline ends. CDR3 amino acids: CASSFQTGRGAKNIQYF. The CDR3 region has the DNA TGTGCCAGCAGCTTCCAAACAGGGAGAGGAGCCAAAAACATTCAGTACTTC.

The genes are TRBV6-5 and TRBJ2-4, with unresolved D. This CDR3 contains 13 residues. The germline gives CDR1 MNHEY, CDR2 SVGAGI. The V end was cut by 4 bases, the J end by 7 bases, with 11 bases between. The CDR3 here is CASSSLGLNIQYF. As DNA, the CDR3 is TGTGCCAGCAGTTCCTTGGGCCTCAACATTCAGTACTTC.